These 18 T cell receptor beta chains came from one sample sequenced in a study of T cells after yellow fever vaccination. MiXCR, run by TCRdb on the 5' RACE reads, gives a single entry per CDR3 protein. The sample lists about 340,000 distinct CDR3 sequences, 8.7% occurring once. The sequencing here drew on PBMCs, taken on the day of the first yellow fever vaccination. The source of these receptors is a man younger than 30 who received the YFV17D yellow fever vaccine.

The chain recombines TRBV5-8 with TRBJ1-5; weak D call: TRBD1 (5 bases). V dropped 1 base and J dropped 0 bases, with 14 bases sitting between them. The V gene's germline CDR1 is SGHTS and CDR2 YDEGEE. The length of the CDR3 is 17 residues. The chain's CDR3 is CASSLPGTRYSNQPQHF. The CDR3 DNA reads TGTGCCAGCAGCTTGCCCGGGACCCGATATAGCAATCAGCCCCAGCATTTT.

The chain carries TRBV29-1 and TRBJ2-5, with TRBD1 as a possible D gene (8 bases). CDR3 size: 13 residues. V shed 5 bases and J shed 1 base, with 11 bases lying between them. Germline V gene sequence: CDR1 SQVTM, CDR2 ANQGSEA. The CDR3 bases are TGCAGCGTTAGCGGGACAGGCCAAGAGACCCAGTACTTC. Protein sequence: CSVSGTGQETQYF. Complete variable domain (other parts from reference TRBV29-1 and TRBJ2-5): SAVISQKPSRDICQRGTSLTIQCQVDSQVTMMFWYRQQPGQSLTLIATANQGSEATYESGFVIDKFPISRPNLTFSTLTVSNMSPEDSSIYLCSVSGTGQETQYFGPGTRLLVL.

This clonotype has only a few counts. The chain joins TRBV7-9 to TRBJ2-4; TRBD2 might be the D (5 bases). CDR3 size: 16 residues. The germline V gene encodes CDR1 SEHNR and CDR2 FQNEAQ (reference sequence). The V gene lost 5 bases and the J gene lost 0 bases, with 14 bases spanning the gap. The CDR3 here is CASSPSEGLAKNIQYF. CDR3 DNA: TGTGCCAGCAGCCCCTCTGAGGGCCTAGCCAAAAACATTCAGTACTTC.

This clonotype was observed at least ten times. This chain uses TRBV5-8 with TRBJ2-7, with D hard to call. The V end lost 0 bases, the J end lost 7 bases, and 11 bases lay between the germline ends. The CDR3 extends over 13 amino acids. CDR1 and CDR2 from the germline V gene are SGHTS and YDEGEE. CDR3 sequence (DNA): TGTGCCAGCAGCTTGGCCACCGACGGTGAGCAGTACTTC. Protein sequence: CASSLATDGEQYF.

This clonotype was counted between two and nine times. The chain is built from TRBV13 and TRBJ2-1; D gene uncertain. This CDR3 has 14 residues. The ends were cut back, 2 bases at V and 6 bases at J, with 11 bases in the middle. Germline V gene data show CDR1 as PRHDT and CDR2 as FYEKMQ (reference sequence). The CDR3 DNA sequence: TGTGCCAGCAGCTTATTCGGCCGGACCAATGAGCAGTTCTTC. This gives the protein CASSLFGRTNEQFF.

This clonotype was recorded many times. The chain has TRBV29-1 and TRBJ2-3; TRBD2 is a possible D gene (5 bases). CDR1 is SQVTM and CDR2 is ANQGSEA in the germline V gene. Trimming took 7 bases from V and 4 from J, leaving 27 bases between them. The CDR3 covers 17 residues. CDR3 sequence (DNA): TGCAGCGCAACTAGGGTCAGAACGGACGAGAGGGCAGATACGCAGTATTTT. It yields the protein CSATRVRTDERADTQYF.

This clonotype was detected a few times. The V call is TRBV9, the J call TRBJ1-1, with D possibly TRBD1 on 5 matching bases. The CDR3 runs 13 residues. Germline-derived CDR1 and CDR2 are SGDLS and YYNGEE. The V end was cut by 1 base, the J end by 11 bases, with 15 bases between. The DNA of the CDR3 is TGTGCCAGCAGCGTACAGGGAACCGGGGTGGCTTTCTTT. Protein sequence: CASSVQGTGVAFF.

This chain joins TRBV6-5 and TRBJ2-5, with D maybe TRBD2 (7 bases). The V end lost 1 base, the J end lost 5 bases, and 17 bases lay between the germline ends. This CDR3 is built from 16 residues. Germline values: CDR1 MNHEY, CDR2 SVGAGI. The CDR3 reads CASSYFTGGQRETQYF. The CDR3 coding sequence is TGTGCCAGCAGTTACTTCACCGGGGGGCAGCGGGAGACCCAGTACTTC.

V gene TRBV7-2 combines with J gene TRBJ2-3; 12 bases align to TRBD2. This CDR3 comprises 16 residues. V was pared by 6 bases and J by 6 bases, with 10 bases of the junction left unmatched. Germline CDR1 SGHTA, CDR2 FQGNSA. The CDR3 region has the DNA TGTGCCAGCAGGCCCGTCCTAGCGGGGGGGTGGGATACGCAGTATTTT. Its translation: CASRPVLAGGWDTQYF.

Regarding this clonotype: A read error is possible here, since a much larger clone lies one base away. The V call is TRBV10-3, the J call TRBJ2-6; TRBD1 is a possible D gene (6 bases). From germline, CDR1 is ENHRY and CDR2 SYGVKD. The CDR3 length is 16 residues. V gave up 6 bases and J gave up 1 base, with 13 bases separating them. The CDR3 DNA follows: TGTGCCATCAGCGGGACAAGGGGATCTGGGGCCAACGTCCTGACTTTC. Residues: CAISGTRGSGANVLTF.

This clonotype has only a few counts. V usage is TRBV6-5 and J usage is TRBJ2-7, with D maybe TRBD2 (6 bases). The germline V and J ends were trimmed by 4 bases and 3 bases, with 19 bases remaining between them. CDR1 MNHEY and CDR2 SVGAGI come from the germline V gene. There are 16 residues in the CDR3. CDR3: CASSSDAPLAYYEQYF. CDR3 DNA sequence: TGTGCCAGCAGTTCCGATGCCCCCCTAGCGTACTACGAGCAGTACTTC.

A few counts support this clonotype. This chain joins TRBV6-5 and TRBJ2-3; 10 positions agree with TRBD2. V shed 6 bases, J shed 8 bases, and the junction held 17 bases outside the gene matches. The length of the CDR3 is 17 residues. In germline, CDR1 is MNHEY, CDR2 SVGAGI. CDR3 sequence reads: CASSGTKRGGIMGTQYF. In nucleotides, the CDR3 is TGTGCCAGCAGCGGAACGAAGCGGGGGGGGATCATGGGTACGCAGTATTTT.

This clonotype has a handful of counts. V usage is TRBV5-1 and J usage is TRBJ2-7, with a possible D match to TRBD2 (5 bases). This CDR3 region has 14 residues. Germline V gives CDR1 SGHRS, CDR2 YFSETQ. The germline V and J ends were trimmed by 0 bases and 4 bases, with 11 bases remaining between them. CDR3 bases: TGCGCCAGCAGCTTGGAACCGGGGAATTACGAGCAGTACTTC. Translated, it gives CASSLEPGNYEQYF.

In its sample, this clonotype was seen a few times. This chain connects TRBV6-5 to TRBJ2-1, with 7 nucleotides matching TRBD2. Germline loops: CDR1 MNHEY, CDR2 SVGAGI. J was trimmed by 0 bases and V by 2 bases; bases with no gene match: 1. There are 15 residues in the CDR3. The CDR3 sequence is CASSYTSDSYNEQFF. The CDR3 DNA reads TGTGCCAGCAGTTACACTAGCGACTCCTACAATGAGCAGTTCTTC.

The V call is TRBV6-5, the J call TRBJ2-3, with a tentative D call TRBD2 (5 bases). Trimming removed 0 bases from V and 1 base from J, with 8 bases in between. CDR3 length: 15 residues. CDR1 is MNHEY, CDR2 SVGAGI, per germline. This CDR3 reads CASSYSNGGTDTQYF. The CDR3 DNA reads as TGTGCCAGCAGTTACTCGAACGGGGGCACAGATACGCAGTATTTT.

This clonotype occurred many times. The gene calls are TRBV7-9 and TRBJ2-3, with 10 bases identical to TRBD1. J was trimmed by 6 bases and V by 2 bases; bases with no gene match: 5. From germline, CDR1 is SEHNR and CDR2 FQNEAQ (reference sequence). The CDR3 is made up of 15 amino acids. Written as DNA, the CDR3 is TGTGCCAGCAGCTTAAGCGGGACAGGGGTTGATACGCAGTATTTT. Translating it yields CASSLSGTGVDTQYF.

Ten or more counts support this clonotype. The V gene is TRBV15, the J gene TRBJ2-3, with 8 positions matching TRBD1. V dropped 0 bases and J dropped 1; count of bases not matched to a gene: 6. The CDR3 is made up of 17 amino acids. Germline V gives CDR1 LNHNV, CDR2 YYDKDF (reference sequence). CDR3 in DNA: TGTGCCACCAGCAGAGATCAACAGGGGGGTGGCACAGATACGCAGTATTTT. Its protein product is CATSRDQQGGGTDTQYF.

The chain links TRBV2 to TRBJ2-3, with 10 bases identical to TRBD2. The germline gives CDR1 SNHLY, CDR2 FYNNEI. This CDR3 contains 17 residues. V shed 7 bases, J shed 1 base, and the junction held 11 bases outside the gene matches. CDR3: CASTPLAGARGTDTQYF. Here the CDR3 DNA reads TGTGCCAGCACCCCCCTAGCGGGGGCCCGGGGCACAGATACGCAGTATTTT.